This T cell receptor beta chain was documented in a study of response to subunit inactivated influenza vaccine. Deletions cut 7 bases from V and 4 bases from J, with 14 bases between. Germline CDR1 is MNHEY and CDR2 is SVGEGT. This CDR3 has 14 residues. TCRdb fed the RT-PCR reads into MiXCR, producing one record per CDR3 protein. The sample comprises 250,000 to 350,000 distinct CDR3 sequences, around 22% of which are singletons, and about 9.3% rests with the top ten. The chain employs TRBV6-2 or TRBV6-3 and TRBJ2-1; D is unresolved. The sample in question was PBMCs from blood, obtained about 20 months after vaccination. The clonotype was recovered from a man aged 50-75 years who received an inactivated influenza vaccine. Written as DNA, the CDR3 is TGTGCCAGCACGACACACGAGAGGTACAATGAGCAGTTCTTC. Translation: CASTTHERYNEQFF.